The 5 T cell receptor beta chains in this list originate from one sample, sequenced in a study of T cells after yellow fever vaccination. TCRdb itself ran the 5' RACE reads through MiXCR, one entry per CDR3 protein. The sample yields hundreds of thousands of distinct CDR3 sequences, approximately 13% seen once. Specimen: CD4+ T cells sorted from PBMCs, collected 15 days after the yellow fever booster vaccination. The receptors were sampled from a man aged 18 to 29 who received the YFV17D yellow fever vaccine.

This clonotype was counted many times. The V and J genes are TRBV6-1 and TRBJ2-5; TRBD1 aligns across 9 bases. This CDR3 is built from 14 residues. V trimming: 7 bases; J trimming: 3 bases; junction bases outside the gene matches: 6. Germline CDR1 is MNHNS and CDR2 is SASEGT. The CDR3 sequence: CASTRDREEETQYF. CDR3 in DNA: TGTGCCAGCACCCGGGACAGGGAAGAAGAGACCCAGTACTTC.

This clonotype has only a few counts. The genes are TRBV5-1 and TRBJ1-1; no clear D. The length of the CDR3 is 13 residues. Germline CDR1 SGHRS, CDR2 YFSETQ. With 3 bases removed from V and 5 bases from J, the gap between germline ends came to 11 bases. In nucleotides, the CDR3 is TGCGCCAGCAGCTCCCTGTTTGGTACTGAAGCTTTCTTT. Its translation is CASSSLFGTEAFF.

The gene calls are TRBV5-4 and TRBJ2-7; a possible D gene is TRBD2 (7 bases). The germline gives CDR1 SGHNT, CDR2 YYREEE (reference sequence). This CDR3 region has 16 residues. Trimming shortened V by 4 bases and J by 3 bases, and 20 bases separated the two germline ends. The CDR3 DNA follows: TGTGCCAGCAGCGAGGGGGGGAGCCAAGCCATCTACGAGCAGTACGTC. Protein sequence: CASSEGGSQAIYEQYV.

This chain connects TRBV7-2 to TRBJ1-1; D is possibly TRBD1 (5 bases). Trimming removed 4 bases from V and 6 bases from J, with 21 bases in between. CDR1 and CDR2 (germline): SGHTA, FQGNSA. The CDR3 has 16 amino acids. CDR3 amino acids: CASSSNPAGTGAEAFF. The CDR3 nucleotides are TGTGCCAGCAGCTCAAACCCCGCAGGGACTGGGGCTGAAGCTTTCTTT. Looking up the rest from reference TRBV7-2 and TRBJ1-1 gives the full variable domain: GAGVSQSPSNKVTEKGKDVELRCDPISGHTALYWYRQSLGQGLEFLIYFQGNSAPDKSGLPSDRFSAERTGGSVSTLTIQRTQQEDSAVYLCASSSNPAGTGAEAFFGQGTRLTVV.

The rearrangement uses TRBV5-1 and TRBJ2-1; the match to TRBD2 covers 10 bases. Per the germline V gene, CDR1 is SGHRS and CDR2 is YFSETQ. The CDR3 extends over 14 amino acids. V gave up 2 bases and J gave up 8 bases; unmatched junction bases: 4. CDR3 sequence (DNA): TGCGCCAGCAGCTTCTCGAGCGGGGGGGATGAGCAGTTCTTC. Its translation is CASSFSSGGDEQFF.